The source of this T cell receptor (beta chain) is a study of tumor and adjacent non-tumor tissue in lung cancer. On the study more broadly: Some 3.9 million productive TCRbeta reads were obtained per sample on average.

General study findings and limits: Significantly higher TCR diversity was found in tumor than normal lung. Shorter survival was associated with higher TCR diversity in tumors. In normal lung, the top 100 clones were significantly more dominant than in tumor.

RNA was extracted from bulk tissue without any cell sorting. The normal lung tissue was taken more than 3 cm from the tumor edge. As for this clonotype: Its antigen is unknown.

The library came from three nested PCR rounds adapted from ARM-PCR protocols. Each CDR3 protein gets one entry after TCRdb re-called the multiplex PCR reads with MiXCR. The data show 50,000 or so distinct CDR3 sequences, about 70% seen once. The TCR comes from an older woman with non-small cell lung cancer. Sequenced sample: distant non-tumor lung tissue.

Here the CDR3 reads CSVRLETGGVEQFF. CDR3 DNA: TGCAGCGTTCGTCTAGAGACAGGCGGCGTTGAGCAGTTCTTC. V is TRBV29-1 and J is TRBJ2-1; the D gene is possibly TRBD1 (6 bases). V shed 5 bases and J shed 9 bases, with 20 bases lying between them. Looked up from germline, CDR1 is SQVTM and CDR2 is ANQGSEA. The CDR3 is made up of 14 amino acids.